The clone carrying this T cell receptor (beta chain) was seen repeatedly, ten times or more. After removal of 5 bases from V and 5 bases from J, the junction contained 3 bases not matched to a gene. This CDR3 spans 14 amino acids. Germline V gene sequence: CDR1 MNHEY, CDR2 SMNVEV (reference sequence). The data were taken from a study of regulatory T cells in long-lasting Graves disease. The TCR beta library used iRepertoire HTBI primers with Arm-PCR amplification of CDR3. TCRdb itself ran the multiplex PCR reads through MiXCR, one entry per CDR3 protein. Of approximately 350,000 distinct CDR3 sequences listed, less than 30% are singletons. Time point specified: persistent/refractory GD, antithyroid drugs over 5 years with positive TRAb. Preparation of the TCR library used RNA extracted from PBMCs.

The chain joins TRBV27 to TRBJ1-6; 7 bases line up with TRBD1. Sequencing was performed on peripheral blood mononuclear cells (PBMCs), taken when the disease was refractory, from a patient treated with antithyroid drugs. The TCR was taken from a woman in her thirties or forties with Graves disease. CDR3 in amino acids: CASSRDRDNSPLHF. CDR3 bases: TGTGCCAGCAGTCGGGACAGAGATAATTCACCCCTCCACTTT.